What follows are 10 T cell receptor beta chains derived from one specimen sequenced in a study of blood T cells in healthy people across ages. Combining a sample-barcoded 5' primer with a J-beta primer mix, a second PCR ran for about 7 to 12 cycles. TCRdb processed the 5' RACE reads anew with MiXCR; each CDR3 protein has one entry. In the table there are 1.5 million or so distinct CDR3 sequences, roughly 40% of which are singletons. The sequenced sample was blood. These receptors were collected from a woman aged 18-35 years in good health.

This clonotype was recorded a few times. V gene TRBV11-3 combines with J gene TRBJ2-5; a possible D gene is TRBD1 (5 bases). Looked up from germline, CDR1 is SGHNT and CDR2 is YENEEA. The V gene lost 0 bases and the J gene lost 2 bases, with 13 bases spanning the gap. The CDR3 contains 16 residues. The CDR3 protein is CASSLDRALLQETQYF. CDR3 bases: TGTGCCAGCAGCTTAGACAGGGCCTTGTTACAAGAGACCCAGTACTTC.

This rearrangement joins TRBV4-1 to TRBJ2-5; D not certain. The V gene's germline CDR1 is MGHRA and CDR2 YSYEKL. V shed 2 bases and J shed 4 bases, with 23 bases lying between them. The length of the CDR3 is 18 residues. This CDR3 reads CASSQSPVDDQVAETQYF. The CDR3 nucleotides read TGCGCCAGCAGCCAATCCCCCGTCGATGACCAGGTGGCAGAGACCCAGTACTTC.

This clonotype has at least ten counts. The chain carries TRBV7-3 and TRBJ2-7, with D perhaps TRBD1 (6 bases). Germline CDR1 is SGHTA and CDR2 is FQGTGA. V lost 2 bases, J lost 5 bases, and 13 bases lay in between. This CDR3 contains 14 residues. Here the CDR3 DNA reads TGTGCCAGCAGCTTAGGCGGCAGGGGCAACGAGCAGTACTTC. It is translated as CASSLGGRGNEQYF.

This rearrangement joins TRBV5-1 to TRBJ2-7, with a weak D call TRBD1 (6 bases). Germline-derived CDR1 and CDR2 are SGHRS and YFSETQ. The CDR3 runs 13 residues. V shed 6 bases and J shed 3 bases, with 13 bases lying between them. The CDR3 is CASTPGQGYEQYF. The DNA of the CDR3 is TGCGCCAGCACCCCGGGACAAGGCTACGAGCAGTACTTC.

The chain couples TRBV7-3 to TRBJ2-3; D is tentatively TRBD1 or TRBD2 (5 bases each). This CDR3 contains 16 residues. Looked up from germline, CDR1 is SGHTA and CDR2 is FQGTGA. With 2 bases removed from V and 4 bases from J, the gap between germline ends came to 16 bases. CDR3 in amino acids: CASSLSRTRGADTQYF. The CDR3, as DNA: TGTGCCAGCAGCTTATCTAGGACTCGAGGGGCAGATACGCAGTATTTT.

V and J are TRBV20-1 and TRBJ1-3, with unresolved D. Germline lookup yields CDR1 DFQATT and CDR2 SNEGSKA (reference sequence). The CDR3 contains 13 residues. Trimming removed 2 bases from V and 1 base from J, with 6 bases in between. The CDR3 reads CSARQASGNTIYF. The DNA of the CDR3 is TGCAGTGCTAGACAGGCTTCTGGAAACACCATATATTTT.

This clonotype was found a few times. The rearrangement links TRBV29-1 to TRBJ2-3; a possible D gene is TRBD1 (5 bases). V lost 0 bases to trimming and J lost 4 bases, with 17 bases between them. The CDR3 totals 16 residues. Germline V gives CDR1 SQVTM, CDR2 ANQGSEA. CDR3 protein: CSVEDGVPPRADTQYF. The DNA of the CDR3 is TGCAGCGTTGAAGATGGGGTGCCGCCCAGGGCAGATACGCAGTATTTT.

This clonotype appeared a few times. The chain combines TRBV20-1 with TRBJ2-1; weak D call: TRBD2 (5 bases). The CDR3 is 16 residues long. V was cut by 0 bases and J by 0 bases, with 12 bases left in between. Germline CDR1 DFQATT, CDR2 SNEGSKA (reference sequence). CDR3: CSARDREYLSYNEQFF. CDR3 nucleotides: TGCAGTGCTAGAGACCGGGAATACCTCTCCTACAATGAGCAGTTCTTC.

The chain links TRBV5-8 to TRBJ2-3; D is unclear. Germline CDR1 is SGHTS and CDR2 is YDEGEE. The CDR3 has 14 residues. Trimming cost V 1 base and J 0 bases, with 6 bases left between them. The CDR3 loop is CASSLWRSTDTQYF. CDR3 sequence (DNA): TGTGCCAGCAGCTTGTGGCGGAGCACAGATACGCAGTATTTT. The full variable domain, its missing parts supplied by reference TRBV5-8 and TRBJ2-3, is EAGVTQSPTHLIKTRGQQATLRCSPISGHTSVYWYQQALGLGLQFLLWYDEGEERNRGNFPPRFSGRQFPNYSSELNVNALELEDSALYLCASSLWRSTDTQYFGPGTRLTVL.

The chain carries TRBV12-3 or TRBV12-4 and TRBJ1-2; 9 nucleotides align to TRBD1. V was clipped by 4 bases and J by 8 bases; unmatched bases: 11. This CDR3 has 15 amino acids. CDR3 sequence (DNA): TGTGCCAGCAGTTCGCCGGACAGGGGAAGAGGAGGCTACACCTTC. It translates to CASSSPDRGRGGYTF.